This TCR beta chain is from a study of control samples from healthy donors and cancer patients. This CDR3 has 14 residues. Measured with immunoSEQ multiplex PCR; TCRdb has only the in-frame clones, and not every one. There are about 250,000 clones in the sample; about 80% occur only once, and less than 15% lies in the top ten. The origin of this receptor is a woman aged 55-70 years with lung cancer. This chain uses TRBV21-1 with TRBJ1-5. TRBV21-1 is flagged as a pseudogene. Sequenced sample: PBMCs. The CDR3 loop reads CASSKLRSNQPQHF. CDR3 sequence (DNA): TGTGCCAGCAGCAAGCTACGTAGCAATCAGCCCCAGCATTTT.